This is a list of T cell receptor beta chains from one sample in a study of OX40 agonist ivuxolimab in advanced cancers. The data were produced by immunoSEQ multiplex PCR, yet TCRdb's version contains in-frame clones alone and is incomplete. The sample carries approximately 26,000 clones, around 82% recorded once. Specimen: CD4+ or CD8+ T cells sorted from blood, collected in a trial of the OX40 agonist ivuxolimab. These receptors came from an adult with an advanced solid tumor such as melanoma, head and neck, liver or kidney cancer. CDR3s include the opening cysteine and the closing phenylalanine or tryptophan. D genes are given only for firm matches. Size values are once, few and many counts, or a class for expanded clones, and some rows have none.

J: TRBJ1-2
D: NA
size: NA
V: TRBV6-1
CDR3: CASSEVAGASYGYTF
DNA: TGTGCCAGCAGTGAGGTGGCAGGGGCGAGCTATGGCTACACCTTC

J: TRBJ1-5
D: NA
size: NA
V: TRBV7-9
CDR3: CASSHISLNQPQHF
DNA: TGTGCCAGCAGCCATATAAGCCTCAATCAGCCCCAGCATTTT

J: TRBJ2-7
D: NA
size: once
V: TRBV9
CDR3: CASSVGGSDYEQYF
DNA: TGTGCCAGCAGCGTAGGGGGGAGCGACTACGAGCAGTACTTC

J: TRBJ2-5
D: NA
size: NA
V: TRBV21-1
CDR3: CASSKAPMAVQQETQYF
DNA: TGTGCCAGCAGCAAGGCCCCTATGGCGGTTCAGCAAGAGACCCAGTACTTC

J: TRBJ1-2
D: NA
size: NA
V: TRBV11-2
CDR3: CASSDQGQGYTF
DNA: TGTGCCAGCAGCGACCAGGGGCAGGGCTACACCTTC

J: TRBJ2-5
D: NA
size: NA
V: TRBV14
CDR3: CASSQGIVAMEETQYF
DNA: TGTGCCAGCAGCCAAGGGATCGTGGCGATGGAGGAGACCCAGTACTTC

J: TRBJ2-1
D: NA
size: few
V: TRBV4-1
CDR3: CASSQYHSGNNEQFF
DNA: TGCGCCAGCAGCCAATACCATTCTGGAAACAATGAGCAGTTCTTC

J: TRBJ2-7
D: NA
size: NA
V: TRBV7-9
CDR3: CASRTVTIDEQYF
DNA: TGTGCCAGCAGGACAGTGACGATCGACGAGCAGTACTTC

J: TRBJ2-7
D: NA
size: NA
V: TRBV5-6
CDR3: CASSLVPRDYEQYF
DNA: TGTGCCAGCAGCTTGGTCCCCAGGGACTACGAGCAGTACTTC

J: TRBJ2-7
D: TRBD2
size: NA
V: TRBV2
CDR3: CASRDGERDSYEQYF
DNA: TGTGCCAGCAGGGACGGGGAGCGGGACTCCTACGAGCAGTACTTC

J: TRBJ2-7
D: NA
size: once
V: TRBV7-9
CDR3: CASSLAGARSGYEQYF
DNA: TGTGCCAGCAGCTTGGCGGGGGCTCGGAGTGGTTACGAGCAGTACTTC

J: TRBJ2-5
D: NA
size: NA
V: TRBV7-8
CDR3: CASSSGTSKETQYF
DNA: TGTGCCAGCAGCTCGGGGACTTCAAAAGAGACCCAGTACTTC

J: TRBJ2-2
D: TRBD1
size: NA
V: TRBV2
CDR3: CASRGQLADTGELFF
DNA: TGTGCCAGCAGGGGACAGCTGGCTGACACCGGGGAGCTGTTTTTT

J: TRBJ2-4
D: NA
size: NA
V: TRBV6-1
CDR3: CASSEAPRGPEGIDIQYF
DNA: TGTGCCAGCAGTGAAGCGCCCCGGGGCCCCGAGGGAATAGACATTCAGTACTTC

J: TRBJ2-2
D: NA
size: NA
V: TRBV5-4
CDR3: CASSSRGTGELFF
DNA: TGTGCCAGCAGCTCGAGGGGCACCGGGGAGCTGTTTTTT

J: TRBJ2-7
D: NA
size: NA
V: TRBV6-1
CDR3: CASSEEVGRYEQYF
DNA: TGTGCCAGCAGTGAAGAGGTCGGACGCTACGAGCAGTACTTC

J: TRBJ2-7
D: NA
size: NA
V: TRBV7-9
CDR3: CASSHRDWSDEQYF
DNA: TGTGCCAGCAGCCACCGGGACTGGTCCGACGAGCAGTACTTC

J: TRBJ2-2
D: NA
size: NA
V: TRBV6-1
CDR3: CATSPGQGEAGELFF
DNA: TGTGCCACCAGCCCTGGGCAGGGGGAGGCCGGGGAGCTGTTTTTT

J: TRBJ1-2
D: NA
size: NA
V: TRBV5-5
CDR3: CASSLVGVGNYGYTF
DNA: TGTGCCAGCAGCTTAGTGGGTGTAGGTAACTATGGCTACACCTTC

J: TRBJ1-2
D: NA
size: NA
V: TRBV7-3
CDR3: CASSMQGGYGYTF
DNA: TGTGCCAGCAGCATGCAAGGGGGCTATGGCTACACCTTC

J: TRBJ2-7
D: NA
size: NA
V: TRBV6-5
CDR3: CASSYSKGTGYEQYF
DNA: TGTGCCAGCAGTTACTCGAAAGGGACGGGCTACGAGCAGTACTTC

J: TRBJ2-2
D: NA
size: NA
V: TRBV7-9
CDR3: CASSLEFTGELFF
DNA: TGTGCCAGCAGCTTAGAGTTTACCGGGGAGCTGTTTTTT

J: TRBJ2-5
D: NA
size: few
V: TRBV9
CDR3: CASSVDRRETQYF
DNA: TGTGCCAGCAGCGTAGACCGCCGGGAGACCCAGTACTTC

J: TRBJ1-3
D: NA
size: NA
V: TRBV29-1
CDR3: CSVESLGGNTIYF
DNA: TGCAGCGTTGAATCACTGGGTGGAAACACCATATATTTT

J: TRBJ1-6
D: NA
size: NA
V: TRBV19
CDR3: CASSIGNSPLHF
DNA: TGTGCCAGTAGTATAGGGAATTCACCCCTCCACTTT

J: TRBJ1-2
D: NA
size: NA
V: TRBV7-9
CDR3: CASSLKGSINYGYTF
DNA: TGTGCCAGCAGCTTAAAGGGGTCGATCAACTATGGCTACACCTTC

J: TRBJ2-7
D: NA
size: NA
V: TRBV5-1
CDR3: CASSLAGGPNSEQYF
DNA: TGCGCCAGCAGCTTGGCTGGGGGGCCAAACTCCGAGCAGTACTTC

J: TRBJ2-5
D: TRBD2
size: few
V: TRBV18
CDR3: CASSPPLQRGAQETQYF
DNA: TGTGCCAGCTCACCACCGCTACAGCGGGGGGCACAAGAGACCCAGTACTTC

J: TRBJ2-3
D: NA
size: NA
V: TRBV4-2
CDR3: CASSLEGRLNTDTQYF
DNA: TGTGCCAGCAGCCTAGAGGGACGGCTGAACACAGATACGCAGTATTTT

J: TRBJ1-5
D: NA
size: NA
V: TRBV15
CDR3: CATSPRGSSQHF
DNA: TGTGCCACCAGCCCCAGGGGATCGTCCCAGCATTTT

J: TRBJ1-1
D: NA
size: few
V: TRBV5-1
CDR3: CASSFSGVAFF
DNA: TGCGCCAGCAGCTTTTCAGGTGTGGCTTTCTTT

J: TRBJ2-7
D: TRBD2
size: NA
V: TRBV11-2
CDR3: CASRAGTSGNEQYF
DNA: TGTGCCAGCAGAGCCGGGACTAGCGGAAACGAGCAGTACTTC

J: TRBJ1-2
D: NA
size: once
V: TRBV18
CDR3: CASSPPTALYGYTF
DNA: TGTGCCAGCTCACCACCGACAGCCTTATATGGCTACACCTTC